This T cell receptor (beta chain) appears in the sequencing data of a study of human T cells and chemical hapten exposure. Study background: In the sensitization step, 2% DPC was placed on about 2 cm by about 2 cm of upper inner arm skin.

Time point given: pre-sensitization, week 0. The treatment was: therapeutic diphenylcyclopropenone sensitization with weekly scalp DPC. Regarding this clonotype: Its specificity is unknown. One end of the junction does not line up with germline, which may come from a read error.

Library construction involved attaching unique molecular identifiers to individual cDNA molecules, which allowed quantitative, reproducible TCR counting. TCRdb itself ran the RACE reads through MiXCR, one entry per CDR3 protein. The profile covers 270,000 or so distinct CDR3 sequences, with almost 8% appearing a single time and more than 0.95% taken by the ten largest. Germline V CDR1 and CDR2: SEHNR, FQNEAQ (reference sequence). The CDR3 sequence is 13 residues long. Study-wide results and caveats: No alteration of TCRs above 1 in 1000 frequency was seen with DPC sensitization. Alopecia in the donors means their immune response may deviate from healthy people's.

The rearrangement joins TRBV7-9 to TRBJ2-1; TRBD1 matches at 7 bases. This TCR was recovered from a man younger than 35 with alopecia areata. Some clones in this sample may be carry-over from other donors' samples. Here the sequenced sample was whole blood, taken in connection with sensitization to the hapten diphenylcyclopropenone (DPC). CDR3 residues: CVSSPGTANEQFF. The CDR3 coding sequence is TGTGTCAGCAGCCCCGGGACAGCCAATGAGCAGTTCTTC.